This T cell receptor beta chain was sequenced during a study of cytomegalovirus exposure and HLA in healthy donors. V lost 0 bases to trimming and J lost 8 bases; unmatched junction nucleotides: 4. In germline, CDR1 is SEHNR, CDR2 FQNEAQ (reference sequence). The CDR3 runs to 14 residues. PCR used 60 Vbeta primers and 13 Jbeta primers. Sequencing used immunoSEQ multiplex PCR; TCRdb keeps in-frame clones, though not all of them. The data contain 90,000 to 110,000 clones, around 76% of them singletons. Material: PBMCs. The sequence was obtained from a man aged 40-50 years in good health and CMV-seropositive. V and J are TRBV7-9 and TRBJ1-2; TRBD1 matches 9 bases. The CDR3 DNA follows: TGTGCCAGCAGCTTAGCCACAGGGGGCACGGGCTACACCTTC. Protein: CASSLATGGTGYTF.